This TCR beta chain was recovered during a study of OX40 agonist ivuxolimab in advanced cancers. On the study more broadly: An anti-OX40 (CD134) antibody with agonistic activity, ivuxolimab, was administered to patients. Participants averaged approximately 65 years of age (range about 23 to 79) and were 82.7% male.

Overall study results and limits: At 0.1 to 3.0 mg/kg, clonal expansion of CD4+ and CD8+ blood T cells had occurred by week 6.

This CDR3 spans 14 amino acids. Trimming pared 8 bases from V and 2 bases from J, leaving 12 bases between. Germline loops: CDR1 SGHTA, CDR2 FQGNSA. The repertoire was sequenced with immunoSEQ multiplex PCR; TCRdb's copy has only in-frame clones and lacks some. This sample has 55,000 to 70,000 clones, with roughly four fifths found just once. Notes on this clone: Its antigen is unidentified.

Here the sequenced sample was CD4+ or CD8+ T cells sorted from blood, taken in a trial of the OX40 agonist ivuxolimab. This receptor was identified in an adult with an advanced solid tumor such as melanoma, head and neck, liver or kidney cancer. The chain carries TRBV7-2 and TRBJ2-2, with D possibly TRBD2 on 6 matching bases. The CDR3 coding sequence is TGTGCCAGCGGACGGGGACTCAACACCGGGGAGCTGTTTTTT. It is translated as CASGRGLNTGELFF. Supplemented by reference TRBV7-2 and TRBJ2-2, the full variable domain reads GAGVSQSPSNKVTEKGKDVELRCDPISGHTALYWYRQSLGQGLEFLIYFQGNSAPDKSGLPSDRFSAERTGGSVSTLTIQRTQQEDSAVYLCASGRGLNTGELFFGEGSRLTVL.